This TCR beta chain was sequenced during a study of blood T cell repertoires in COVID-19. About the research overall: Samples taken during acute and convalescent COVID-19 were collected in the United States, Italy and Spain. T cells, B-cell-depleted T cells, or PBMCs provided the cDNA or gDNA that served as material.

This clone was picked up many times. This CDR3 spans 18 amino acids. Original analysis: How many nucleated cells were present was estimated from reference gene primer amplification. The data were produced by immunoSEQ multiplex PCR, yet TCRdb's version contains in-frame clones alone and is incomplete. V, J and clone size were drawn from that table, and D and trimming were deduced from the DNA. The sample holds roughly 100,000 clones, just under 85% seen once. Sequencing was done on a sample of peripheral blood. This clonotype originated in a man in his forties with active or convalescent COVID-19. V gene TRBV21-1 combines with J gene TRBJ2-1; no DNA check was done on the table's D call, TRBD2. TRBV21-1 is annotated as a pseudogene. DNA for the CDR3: TGTGCCAGCAGCAAAGGAGTGGTAGCGGGGGAACCAAACAATGAGCAGTTCTTC. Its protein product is CASSKGVVAGEPNNEQFF.